A single sample gave rise to the 19 T cell receptor beta chains below, sequenced in a study of vaccination effects on CD4 cells after COVID-19 (dated by TCRdb to about 2022). The library was built by means of the immunoSEQ multiplex PCR assay. TCRdb took over this immuneACCESS table, retaining in-frame rearrangements with V and J assigned. Such tables are incomplete; in checked studies, under half of the missing clones stem from an unresolved V gene, and the remainder is unexplained. The sample includes about 70,000 clones, with around 72% observed a single time. Less than 6.5% of the sample is taken by the ten largest. In the ViraFEST assay, PBMC were stimulated with viral peptide pools, and TCR sequencing was then used to find antigen-specific CD4+ T cell clonotypes based on their expansion. After about 9 days of culture, CD4+ T cells were isolated with the EasySep CD4+ T cell isolation kit. PCR-confirmed SARS-CoV-2 infection had occurred in convalescent patients between March and December 2020, before the Alpha, Beta and Delta variants emerged in the United States.

The antigens of these receptors remain unknown. Sequences were derived from CD4+ T cells from PBMCs cultured with HIV peptides, sampled before COVID-19 vaccination. Reading the label with the study, this specimen's cell subset or site is: HIV-1 Nef peptide pool negative control/reference culture. These TCRs come from a human donor who had a prior SARS-CoV-2 infection.

CDR3 in DNA: TGTGCCAGCAGTTTGCCAATAGCAACTAATGAAAAACTGTTTTTT. Protein: CASSLPIATNEKLFF. This sequence joins TRBV28 and TRBJ1-4; D is unclear. CDR3 length: 15 amino acids. The germline gives CDR1 MDHEN, CDR2 SYDVKM. V lost 3 bases and J 0 bases, leaving 8 bases between the germline ends.

The chain joins TRBV18 to TRBJ2-2; D is unclear. The CDR3 totals 14 residues. The germline V gene encodes CDR1 KGHSH and CDR2 LQKENI. Trimming pared 1 base from V and 2 bases from J, leaving 5 bases between. In nucleotides, the CDR3 is TGTGCCAGCTCACCACAACTAAACACCGGGGAGCTGTTTTTT. Its protein is CASSPQLNTGELFF. The full variable domain, with the rest looked up from reference TRBV18 and TRBJ2-2, is NAGVMQNPRHLVRRRGQEARLRCSPMKGHSHVYWYRQLPEEGLKFMVYLQKENIIDESGMPKERFSAEFPKEGPSILRIQQVVRGDSAAYFCASSPQLNTGELFFGEGSRLTVL.

In this sample, this clone turned up once. V is TRBV5-5 and J is TRBJ1-6, with 7 nucleotides matching TRBD1. V shed 3 bases, J shed 8 bases, and the junction held 5 bases outside the gene matches. The CDR3 has 14 amino acids. Germline V gene sequence: CDR1 SGHKS, CDR2 YYEKEE (reference sequence). CDR3 amino acids: CASSSGTDYSPLHF. In nucleotides, the CDR3 is TGTGCCAGCAGCTCCGGGACAGACTATTCACCCCTCCACTTT.

This sequence joins TRBV18 and TRBJ2-1, with 11 bases identical to TRBD1. CDR1 is KGHSH and CDR2 is LQKENI in the germline V gene. This CDR3 has 15 amino acids. The V segment lost 6 bases and the J segment 4 bases; nucleotides outside the gene matches: 5. The CDR3 DNA reads TGTGCCAGCTCCCCTGGGACAGGGGGATACAATGAGCAGTTCTTC. This translates into CASSPGTGGYNEQFF. The variable domain in full, completed from reference TRBV18 and TRBJ2-1, reads NAGVMQNPRHLVRRRGQEARLRCSPMKGHSHVYWYRQLPEEGLKFMVYLQKENIIDESGMPKERFSAEFPKEGPSILRIQQVVRGDSAAYFCASSPGTGGYNEQFFGPGTRLTVL.

This clone was seen only a few times. The V gene is TRBV7-2, the J gene TRBJ2-7; no definite D call. Germline-derived CDR1 and CDR2 are SGHTA and FQGNSA. Trimming stripped 3 bases from V and 9 bases from J, with 12 bases between. This CDR3 contains 12 residues. The CDR3 DNA is TGTGCCAGCAGCTTTAGTCTCATTGGGCAGTACTTC. Translation: CASSFSLIGQYF. The whole variable domain, filled in from reference TRBV7-2 and TRBJ2-7, reads GAGVSQSPSNKVTEKGKDVELRCDPISGHTALYWYRQSLGQGLEFLIYFQGNSAPDKSGLPSDRFSAERTGGSVSTLTIQRTQQEDSAVYLCASSFSLIGQYFGPGTRLTVT.

This rearrangement joins TRBV18 to TRBJ1-1, with 9 bases identical to TRBD1. The CDR3 is 15 amino acids. Germline values: CDR1 KGHSH, CDR2 LQKENI. V was clipped by 4 bases and J by 0 bases; unmatched bases: 3. This CDR3 reads CASSLGTGMNTEAFF. CDR3 DNA sequence: TGTGCCAGCTCACTAGGGACAGGGATGAACACTGAAGCTTTCTTT.

The genes are TRBV5-5 and TRBJ2-5; no clear D gene. The CDR3 loop spans 11 amino acids. V was trimmed by 2 bases and J by 3 bases, leaving 2 bases between them. In germline, CDR1 is SGHKS, CDR2 YYEKEE (reference sequence). The CDR3 nucleotides read TGTGCCAGCAGCTTTAAAGAGACCCAGTACTTC. The encoded protein is CASSFKETQYF.

CDR3 in amino acids: CASSWGQGGTEAFF. DNA for the CDR3: TGTGCCAGCAGCTGGGGACAGGGGGGAACTGAAGCTTTCTTT. V usage is TRBV7-9 and J usage is TRBJ1-1, with 11 bases aligning to TRBD1. V shed 4 bases, J shed 5 bases, and the junction held 3 bases outside the gene matches. CDR1 SEHNR and CDR2 FQNEAQ come from the germline V gene (reference sequence). There are 14 residues in the CDR3.

The rearrangement links TRBV19 to TRBJ1-3; D call uncertain. Germline values: CDR1 LNHDA, CDR2 SQIVND (reference sequence). Between the trimmed V and J ends, which lost 5 bases and 4 bases, there was a span of 18 bases. The CDR3 is 16 residues long. CDR3 in DNA: TGTGCCAGTAGTGACCTCACGGGGTTTGGAGGAAACACCATATATTTT. It yields the protein CASSDLTGFGGNTIYF.

This chain joins TRBV7-2 and TRBJ1-2, with TRBD1 identical over 8 bases. The V gene end was trimmed by 1 base and the J gene end by 3 bases; junction bases not matched to a gene: 4. The CDR3 has 15 residues. Germline values: CDR1 SGHTA, CDR2 FQGNSA. CDR3 in amino acids: CASSLETGVDYGYTF. CDR3 DNA sequence: TGTGCCAGCAGCTTAGAGACAGGGGTTGACTATGGCTACACCTTC.

V and J are TRBV6-5 and TRBJ1-3, with a tentative D call TRBD1 (6 bases). The CDR3 contains 15 residues. The V and J ends lost 5 bases and 0 bases respectively, with 11 bases between them. Germline CDR1 reads MNHEY; CDR2 reads SVGAGI. CDR3 residues: CASSPQGHSGNTIYF. DNA for the CDR3: TGTGCCAGCAGTCCCCAGGGACACTCTGGAAACACCATATATTTT.

The V and J genes are TRBV9 and TRBJ1-2; 10 nucleotides match TRBD1. CDR1 and CDR2 from the germline V gene are SGDLS and YYNGEE. The CDR3 has 16 residues. Trimming cost V 4 bases and J 7 bases; bases outside gene matches: 13. In DNA, the CDR3 is TGTGCCAGCAGCACTCGCAGGACAGGGGGTTTCGGTGGCTACACCTTC. Residues: CASSTRRTGGFGGYTF.

This clone turned up a few times. CDR3 residues: CATTDNTEAFF. CDR3 in DNA: TGTGCCACGACAGACAACACTGAAGCTTTCTTT. The gene calls are TRBV10-3 and TRBJ1-1, with D maybe TRBD1 (5 bases). Trimming cost V 10 bases and J 2 bases, with 8 bases left between them. Germline CDR1 ENHRY, CDR2 SYGVKD. The CDR3 extends over 11 amino acids.

This chain links TRBV9 with TRBJ1-3; no clear D. The CDR3 loop spans 14 amino acids. V dropped 6 bases and J dropped 2 bases, with 12 bases sitting between them. Germline-derived CDR1 and CDR2 are SGDLS and YYNGEE. The DNA of the CDR3 is TGTGCCAGCACACGATCAAATACTGGAAACACCATATATTTT. The encoded protein is CASTRSNTGNTIYF. The variable domain in full, completed from reference TRBV9 and TRBJ1-3, reads DSGVTQTPKHLITATGQRVTLRCSPRSGDLSVYWYQQSLDQGLQFLIQYYNGEERAKGNILERFSAQQFPDLHSELNLSSLELGDSALYFCASTRSNTGNTIYFGEGSWLTVV.

The gene calls are TRBV2 and TRBJ1-3; 8 bases fit TRBD1. Trimming cost V 8 bases and J 3 bases; bases outside gene matches: 3. Looked up from germline, CDR1 is SNHLY and CDR2 is FYNNEI. CDR3 length equals 13 residues. This chain's CDR3 is CASRQGNGNTIYF. The CDR3 nucleotides are TGTGCCAGCCGACAGGGGAATGGAAACACCATATATTTT. The whole variable domain, remainder taken from reference TRBV2 and TRBJ1-3, is EPEVTQTPSHQVTQMGQEVILRCVPISNHLYFYWYRQILGQKVEFLVSFYNNEISEKSEIFDDQFSVERPDGSNFTLKIRSTKLEDSAMYFCASRQGNGNTIYFGEGSWLTVV.

This clone occurred a few times. The chain is built from TRBV2 and TRBJ1-1; the D is unclear. Germline V gene lookup returns CDR1 SNHLY and CDR2 FYNNEI. Trimming left V 3 bases short and J 1 base short, with 9 bases between. The CDR3 consists of 14 residues. In DNA, the CDR3 is TGTGCCAGCAGTGATGTCAGCAAGAACACTGAAGCTTTCTTT. As protein: CASSDVSKNTEAFF.

The chain is built from TRBV9 and TRBJ1-6; tentatively, D is TRBD1 (5 bases). Germline CDR1 is SGDLS and CDR2 is YYNGEE. V lost 3 bases to trimming and J lost 14 bases, with 15 bases between them. This CDR3 region has 13 residues. CDR3 in DNA: TGTGCCAGCAGCGCCGGGGCGAAGGGAACCCTCCACTTT. Translation: CASSAGAKGTLHF.

The V gene is TRBV7-2, the J gene TRBJ2-1; the D call may be TRBD1 or TRBD2 (6 bases each). The CDR3 is made up of 17 amino acids. V lost 2 bases and J 9 bases, leaving 23 bases between the germline ends. Germline CDR1 is SGHTA and CDR2 is FQGNSA. The CDR3: CASSLLTGALIGSEQFF. CDR3 nucleotides: TGTGCCAGCAGCTTACTAACGGGGGCGCTCATCGGAAGTGAGCAGTTCTTC.

V is TRBV7-8 and J is TRBJ2-1; 7 nucleotides agree with TRBD2. The CDR3 is 17 residues long. The germline CDR1 and CDR2 sequences are SGHVS and FQNEAQ. After removal of 0 bases from V and 0 bases from J, the junction contained 5 bases not matched to a gene. The CDR3 spells CASSLAYGGSSYNEQFF. In DNA form, the CDR3 reads TGTGCCAGCAGCTTAGCCTACGGGGGGAGCTCCTACAATGAGCAGTTCTTC. The complete variable domain, with remaining parts taken from reference TRBV7-8 and TRBJ2-1, reads GAGVSQSPRYKVAKRGQDVALRCDPISGHVSLFWYQQALGQGPEFLTYFQNEAQLDKSGLPSDRFFAERPEGSVSTLKIQRTQQEDSAVYLCASSLAYGGSSYNEQFFGPGTRLTVL.